Listed below are T cell receptor beta chains from one sample, sequenced in a study of CD8 T cells in Susac syndrome. TCRdb fed the immunoSEQ multiplex PCR reads into MiXCR, producing one record per CDR3 protein. Among about 150,000 distinct CDR3 sequences listed, 95% were seen once. Material for sequencing was CD8+ T cells from PBMCs. These receptor sequences come from a human donor with multiple sclerosis. Each CDR3 is given with its conserved first and last residue. The D gene is left open where the match is weak. A row's size may be missing; if present it is once, few, many or a size class.

V gene: TRBV7-9
D gene: .
J gene: TRBJ2-3
clone size: .
CDR3 protein: CASSLARNADTQYF
CDR3 DNA: TGTGCCAGCAGCTTAGCCAGAAATGCAGATACGCAGTATTTT

V gene: TRBV5-4
D gene: .
J gene: TRBJ2-3
clone size: .
CDR3 protein: CASSARTDTQYF
CDR3 DNA: TGTGCCAGCAGCGCCCGCACAGATACGCAGTATTTT

V gene: TRBV30
D gene: .
J gene: TRBJ2-1
clone size: .
CDR3 protein: CACSPGGRSYNEQFF
CDR3 DNA: TGTGCCTGTTCTCCGGGGGGCCGCTCCTACAATGAGCAGTTCTTC

V gene: TRBV18
D gene: .
J gene: TRBJ2-5
clone size: .
CDR3 protein: CASSPIVGTQYF
CDR3 DNA: TGTGCCAGCTCACCAATTGTGGGGACCCAGTACTTC

V gene: TRBV30
D gene: .
J gene: TRBJ1-1
clone size: .
CDR3 protein: CAWGQGPGATEAFF
CDR3 DNA: TGTGCCTGGGGCCAGGGCCCCGGGGCCACTGAAGCTTTCTTT

V gene: TRBV5-6
D gene: TRBD1
J gene: TRBJ1-5
clone size: .
CDR3 protein: CASSPGQGAKAQHF
CDR3 DNA: TGTGCCAGCAGCCCAGGACAGGGGGCGAAGGCCCAGCATTTT

V gene: TRBV27
D gene: TRBD1
J gene: TRBJ2-6
clone size: .
CDR3 protein: CASSPQGFGANVLTF
CDR3 DNA: TGTGCCAGCAGTCCACAGGGGTTCGGGGCCAACGTCCTGACTTTC

V gene: TRBV19
D gene: .
J gene: TRBJ1-1
clone size: once
CDR3 protein: CAAHDRLNTEAFF
CDR3 DNA: TGTGCCGCGCACGACAGACTGAACACTGAAGCTTTCTTT

V gene: TRBV19
D gene: TRBD2
J gene: TRBJ2-3
clone size: .
CDR3 protein: CASSPLTSGDTDTQYF
CDR3 DNA: TGTGCCAGTAGTCCCCTTACTAGCGGGGACACAGATACGCAGTATTTT

V gene: TRBV20-1
D gene: TRBD2
J gene: TRBJ2-7
clone size: .
CDR3 protein: CSARAMLAGEGYEQYF
CDR3 DNA: TGCAGTGCTAGGGCTATGCTAGCGGGGGAGGGTTACGAGCAGTACTTC

V gene: TRBV9
D gene: .
J gene: TRBJ1-1
clone size: .
CDR3 protein: CASSPDGGDTEAFF
CDR3 DNA: TGTGCCAGCAGCCCCGATGGGGGGGACACTGAAGCTTTCTTT

V gene: TRBV29-1
D gene: .
J gene: TRBJ1-2
clone size: .
CDR3 protein: CSVGAEDFTRYGYTF
CDR3 DNA: TGCAGCGTTGGAGCTGAGGACTTTACTCGGTATGGCTACACCTTC

V gene: TRBV27
D gene: .
J gene: TRBJ2-3
clone size: .
CDR3 protein: CASSNGGRTDTQYF
CDR3 DNA: TGTGCCAGCAGTAACGGGGGCCGCACAGATACGCAGTATTTT

V gene: TRBV11-2
D gene: .
J gene: TRBJ2-6
clone size: .
CDR3 protein: CASRYRVSSGANVLTF
CDR3 DNA: TGTGCCAGCAGATACAGGGTTTCCTCTGGGGCCAACGTCCTGACTTTC